These 26 T cell receptor beta chains were all obtained from the same sample, sequenced in a study of shared clonotypes between healthy human individuals (dated by TCRdb to the early 2020s). The library was produced with the immunoSEQ multiplex PCR assay. TCRdb took this table from immuneACCESS and kept in-frame rearrangements with V and J called. Such tables lack part of the clones; where checked against another copy, unresolved V genes explain under half of the gap, and the rest is unexplained. Recorded for this sample are fewer than 800,000 clones; 92% of them occurred a single time. The ten largest clones take up about 24% of the sample. For the CD8 naive samples, CD45RO-negative cells were positively selected for CCR7, yielding a CD45RA+CCR7+ population from which TemRA cells were excluded. The material sequenced was naive CD8+ T cells sorted from blood. Read against the paper, the sample's cell subset or site label means: CD45RA+CCR7+. These receptors were obtained from a man younger than 45 in good health.

The chain is built from TRBV5-5 and TRBJ2-7, with D perhaps TRBD1 (6 bases). Germline CDR1 reads SGHKS; CDR2 reads YYEKEE (reference sequence). There are 12 residues in the CDR3. Trimming took 0 bases from V and 5 from J, leaving 6 bases between them. The CDR3 loop is CASSLGGHEQYF. The CDR3 nucleotides are TGTGCCAGCAGCTTGGGGGGGCACGAGCAGTACTTC.

The count of this clone is one. V and J are TRBV6-4 and TRBJ2-1; TRBD2 agrees at 12 bases. CDR1 MRHNA and CDR2 SNTAGT come from the germline V gene. The length of the CDR3 is 17 residues. The V segment lost 0 bases and the J segment 8 bases; nucleotides outside the gene matches: 8. CDR3 nucleotides: TGTGCCAGCAGTGACTCGAATCTAGCGGGAGGGCCATATGAGCAGTTCTTC. It encodes CASSDSNLAGGPYEQFF.

V and J are TRBV4-2 and TRBJ2-7, with 7 bases identical to TRBD2. The CDR3 runs 14 residues. With 0 bases clipped from V and 7 bases from J, the junction kept 6 bases outside the gene matches. The germline V gene encodes CDR1 LGHNA and CDR2 YNFKEQ. CDR3: CASSQDWEGVEQYF. In nucleotides, the CDR3 is TGTGCCAGCAGCCAAGATTGGGAGGGCGTTGAGCAGTACTTC.

The DNA of the CDR3 is TGTGCCAGCAGTGAGGGGGGGACGATAAGCTCCTACAATGAGCAGTTCTTC. Residues: CASSEGGTISSYNEQFF. The V call is TRBV6-4, the J call TRBJ2-1, with TRBD2 matching over 7 bases. The V segment lost 3 bases and the J segment 0 bases; nucleotides outside the gene matches: 8. Per the germline V gene, CDR1 is MRHNA and CDR2 is SNTAGT. The CDR3 length is 17 residues.

This rearrangement joins TRBV28 to TRBJ1-3; no definite D call. The CDR3 covers 16 residues. The germline gives CDR1 MDHEN, CDR2 SYDVKM. Trimming removed 3 bases from V and 1 base from J, with 13 bases in between. CDR3 region: CASSFGFRGSGNTIYF. CDR3 sequence (DNA): TGTGCCAGCAGTTTCGGATTCCGAGGATCTGGAAACACCATATATTTT.

This clone was picked up one time. The V and J genes are TRBV29-1 and TRBJ2-1; 10 bases map to TRBD2. This CDR3 region has 16 residues. Germline lookup yields CDR1 SQVTM and CDR2 ANQGSEA. V gave up 6 bases and J gave up 4 bases; unmatched junction bases: 12. CDR3 in amino acids: CSVRPIAGGHYNEQFF. CDR3 bases: TGCAGCGTCCGTCCTATAGCGGGAGGACATTACAATGAGCAGTTCTTC.

As to this clone: An end of the junction differs from the germline gene, which may be a read error. This chain links TRBV29-1 with TRBJ2-7, with TRBD1 as a possible D gene (6 bases). The CDR3 spans 12 residues. Germline assignment: CDR1 SQVTM and CDR2 ANQGSEA. The CDR3 nucleotides read TGCAGCGTTGAAGATCAATGGCAGGGGCTTCACTTC. Its translation: CSVEDQWQGLHF.

The gene calls are TRBV10-3 and TRBJ2-3; 13 nucleotides agree with TRBD2. V lost 2 bases to trimming and J lost 1 base; unmatched junction nucleotides: 3. CDR3 length: 17 amino acids. The germline CDR1 and CDR2 sequences are ENHRY and SYGVKD. This chain's CDR3 is CAISETSGRARTDTQYF. In nucleotides, the CDR3 is TGTGCCATCAGTGAGACTAGCGGGAGGGCGCGCACAGATACGCAGTATTTT.

CDR3 sequence reads: CSASLLPAGGHEQYF. As DNA, the CDR3 is TGCAGCGCCTCGCTCCTACCAGCGGGAGGGCACGAGCAGTACTTC. The V call is TRBV29-1, the J call TRBJ2-7, with TRBD2 matching 10 bases. The CDR3 is 15 amino acids. Germline V gives CDR1 SQVTM, CDR2 ANQGSEA. The J segment lost 5 bases and the V segment lost 7 bases, leaving 14 bases of the junction unmatched.

The V call is TRBV7-9, the J call TRBJ1-1; a weak D match, TRBD1 (6 bases). The CDR3 runs to 15 residues. V was clipped by 5 bases and J by 4 bases, with 17 bases between them. Germline V lookup: CDR1 SEHNR, CDR2 FQNEAQ (reference sequence). The DNA for the CDR3 is TGTGCCAGCAGCCAAAGATCGCAGGGGCCCACTGAAGCTTTCTTT. Its translation is CASSQRSQGPTEAFF.

This CDR3 reads CASSTTSESRETQYF. The CDR3 region has the DNA TGTGCCAGCAGCACTACTAGTGAAAGTAGAGAGACCCAGTACTTC. The chain employs TRBV7-9 and TRBJ2-5; a possible D gene is TRBD2 (5 bases). From germline, CDR1 is SEHNR and CDR2 FQNEAQ (reference sequence). V gave up 5 bases and J gave up 4 bases, with 17 bases separating them. The CDR3 runs to 15 residues. Filled out from reference TRBV7-9 and TRBJ2-5, the complete variable domain reads DTGVSQNPRHKITKRGQNVTFRCDPISEHNRLYWYRQTLGQGPEFLTYFQNEAQLEKSRLLSDRFSAERPKGSFSTLEIQRTEQGDSAMYLCASSTTSESRETQYFGPGTRLLVL.

Comment on this clone: Other nucleotide sequences in the sample specify the same CDR3. This chain uses TRBV5-1 with TRBJ1-3; D is unresolved. This CDR3 is built from 12 residues. The V end was cut by 4 bases, the J end by 4 bases, with 6 bases between. Germline CDR1 reads SGHRS; CDR2 reads YFSETQ. DNA of the CDR3: TGCGCCAGCAGCCCAGAGGGAAACACCATATATTTT. Amino acid sequence: CASSPEGNTIYF.

The chain joins TRBV28 to TRBJ1-1, with D uncertain. Trimming removed 3 bases at V and 1 base at J, with 12 bases between. CDR3 length: 15 residues. Germline lookup yields CDR1 MDHEN and CDR2 SYDVKM. As DNA, the CDR3 is TGTGCCAGCAGTTTTGGTTTGGTGGCGAACACTGAAGCTTTCTTT. It codes for CASSFGLVANTEAFF. Using reference TRBV28 and TRBJ1-1 for the parts outside the CDR3, the full variable domain is DVKVTQSSRYLVKRTGEKVFLECVQDMDHENMFWYRQDPGLGLRLIYFSYDVKMKEKGDIPEGYSVSREKKERFSLILESASTNQTSMYLCASSFGLVANTEAFFGQGTRLTVV.

In regard to this clone: A read error may produce the germline difference seen at one junction end. The genes are TRBV15 and TRBJ2-7, with 7 bases identical to TRBD1. Germline V gene data show CDR1 as LNHNV and CDR2 as YYDKDF (reference sequence). The CDR3 is 15 residues long. Written as DNA, the CDR3 is TGTGCCACCAGCGGAGAGGGGGCAAGCTCCTACGAGCAGTACTTC. This gives the protein CATSGEGASSYEQYF. Using reference TRBV15 and TRBJ2-7 for the parts outside the CDR3, the full variable domain is DAMVIQNPRYQVTQFGKPVTLSCSQTLNHNVMYWYQQKSSQAPKLLFHYYDKDFNNEADTPDNFQSRRPNTSFCFLDIRSPGLGDTAMYLCATSGEGASSYEQYFGPGTRLTVT.

In regard to this clone: Its ends do not fully match the called genes, so a read error is possible. V and J are TRBV15 and TRBJ2-7; D remains unclear. This CDR3 is 11 amino acids long. Looked up from germline, CDR1 is LNHNV and CDR2 is YYDKDF (reference sequence). The CDR3, as DNA: TGTGCCACCAGCAGAGGACTCGGAAGGGACTTC. Translation: CATSRGLGRDF.

The chain recombines TRBV11-2 with TRBJ1-1; D unresolved. In germline, CDR1 is SGHAT, CDR2 FQNNGV. The V end lost 2 bases, the J end lost 4 bases, and 8 bases lay between the germline ends. CDR3 length: 13 residues. CDR3 loop: CASSLYYRTEAFF. Written as DNA, the CDR3 is TGTGCCAGCAGCTTATATTACCGCACTGAAGCTTTCTTT.

This chain uses TRBV4-1 with TRBJ2-1, with 7 bases matching TRBD2. The CDR3 is 17 amino acids. With V trimmed by 1 base and J by 0 bases, 6 bases remained unmatched. Germline V gene lookup returns CDR1 MGHRA and CDR2 YSYEKL. The CDR3 DNA follows: TGCGCCAGCAGCCAAGGGGGGGGACTTAGCTCCTACAATGAGCAGTTCTTC. It yields the protein CASSQGGGLSSYNEQFF.

This chain uses TRBV27 with TRBJ2-7; TRBD1 matches 7 bases. This CDR3 region has 18 residues. Unmatched junction bases numbered 18, after V lost 4 bases and J lost 3 bases. CDR1 is MNHEY and CDR2 is SMNVEV in the germline V gene (reference sequence). CDR3 coding DNA: TGTGCCAGCAGTTCCAACCTACGACAGGGTGAGTTTGGCTACGAGCAGTACTTC. Translating gives CASSSNLRQGEFGYEQYF.

The CDR3 DNA reads TGTGCCAGCAGCTTAGGGGCAGGGCGATCCTCCTACAATGAGCAGTTCTTC. This sequence encodes CASSLGAGRSSYNEQFF. The chain carries TRBV7-7 and TRBJ2-1; D perhaps matches TRBD1 (5 bases). The CDR3 is 17 residues long. In germline, CDR1 is SSHAT, CDR2 FNYEAQ (reference sequence). Trimming pared 1 base from V and 0 bases from J, leaving 13 bases between. Drawing the rest from reference TRBV7-7 and TRBJ2-1, the complete variable domain is GAGVSQSPRYKVTKRGQDVTLRCDPISSHATLYWYQQALGQGPEFLTYFNYEAQPDKSGLPSDRFSAERPEGSISTLTIQRTEQRDSAMYRCASSLGAGRSSYNEQFFGPGTRLTVL.

The chain employs TRBV11-2 and TRBJ2-3, with D possibly being TRBD1 or TRBD2 (5 bases each). Trimming took off 5 bases at V and 4 bases at J, with 10 bases between the two ends. Germline loops: CDR1 SGHAT, CDR2 FQNNGV. This CDR3 comprises 13 residues. This chain's CDR3 is CASSVVGADTQYF. CDR3 DNA sequence: TGTGCCAGCAGCGTTGTGGGGGCAGATACGCAGTATTTT.

The gene calls are TRBV7-9 and TRBJ2-7; perhaps TRBD1 as D (6 bases). V lost 5 bases, J lost 2 bases, and 13 bases lay in between. The length of the CDR3 is 14 residues. Germline V gives CDR1 SEHNR, CDR2 FQNEAQ (reference sequence). The CDR3 nucleotides read TGTGCCAGCAGCGGACCGGGACAACCCTACGAGCAGTACTTC. Translating gives CASSGPGQPYEQYF.

This CDR3 reads CASAGTGVYNEQFF. DNA for the CDR3: TGTGCCAGCGCCGGGACAGGGGTGTACAATGAGCAGTTCTTC. The chain recombines TRBV13 with TRBJ2-1, with TRBD1 matching 10 bases. From germline, CDR1 is PRHDT and CDR2 FYEKMQ (reference sequence). Losses at the gene ends were 8 bases for V and 4 bases for J; bases not matched to a gene: 5. The CDR3 has 14 residues.

With respect to this clone: The same CDR3 can be traced to other DNA sequences in this sample. The chain couples TRBV6-6 to TRBJ2-7; no reliable D call. This CDR3 contains 13 residues. The germline V gene has CDR1 MNHNY and CDR2 SVGAGI (reference sequence). V shed 3 bases and J shed 0 bases, with 6 bases lying between them. This chain's CDR3 is CASSYSSSYEQYF. CDR3 sequence (DNA): TGTGCCAGCAGTTATTCCAGCTCCTACGAGCAGTACTTC.

The rearrangement uses TRBV4-1 and TRBJ1-4; D gene uncertain. This CDR3 spans 13 amino acids. Between the trimmed V and J ends, which lost 1 base and 8 bases, there was a span of 8 bases. Germline V gives CDR1 MGHRA, CDR2 YSYEKL. CDR3 loop: CASSQGTEEKLFF. CDR3 DNA: TGCGCCAGCAGCCAAGGGACCGAAGAAAAACTGTTTTTT.

The rearrangement joins TRBV10-2 to TRBJ2-3; the match to TRBD2 covers 10 bases. CDR1 WSHSY and CDR2 SAAADI come from the germline V gene. This CDR3 has 17 amino acids. The J segment lost 3 bases and the V segment lost 3 bases, leaving 9 bases of the junction unmatched. CDR3 sequence: CASSDNSVAGGTDTQYF. The CDR3 DNA reads TGCGCCAGCAGTGATAATTCAGTAGCGGGAGGAACAGATACGCAGTATTTT.

The chain recombines TRBV7-9 with TRBJ2-7; D unresolved. The CDR3 has 14 residues. The V end was cut by 7 bases, the J end by 0 bases, with 13 bases between. The germline gives CDR1 SEHNR, CDR2 FQNEAQ (reference sequence). The CDR3 bases are TGTGCCAGCACCCTCGTAGGGAACTCCTACGAGCAGTACTTC. This gives the protein CASTLVGNSYEQYF.